Listed below are T cell receptor beta chains from one sample, sequenced in a study of CD8 T cells in ankylosing spondylitis. TCRdb redid the calling of the 5' RACE reads with MiXCR, one entry per CDR3 protein. The sample yields fewer than 400,000 distinct CDR3 sequences, roughly 14% seen once. Material: blood, either unsorted or a sorted T cell fraction (not recorded which). The receptor set was obtained from a male donor with ankylosing spondylitis or in good health (not recorded which). Both conserved end residues are part of each CDR3. Fields, in order: CDR3 length, clone size, J gene, V gene, D gene, CDR3 DNA, CDR3 protein. D genes are given only for firm matches. Only part of the rows carry a size: once, few, many, or a class if the clone is expanded.

cdr3_length: 16; clone_size: .; j_call: TRBJ2-7; v_call: TRBV25-1; d_call: .; cdr3_nt: TGTGCCAGCAGTGATCAGGGGATAGTGGGGTCCTACGAGCAGTACTTC; cdr3_aa: CASSDQGIVGSYEQYF
cdr3_length: 13; clone_size: .; j_call: TRBJ2-7; v_call: TRBV29-1; d_call: .; cdr3_nt: TGCAGCGTTTCTCAGGACCTGGCGGCCGAGCAGTACTTC; cdr3_aa: CSVSQDLAAEQYF
cdr3_length: 16; clone_size: few; j_call: TRBJ2-7; v_call: TRBV20-1; d_call: .; cdr3_nt: TGCAGTGCTAGAGCTCTAGGGGCGAAGAGGACCTACGAGCAGTACTTC; cdr3_aa: CSARALGAKRTYEQYF
cdr3_length: 13; clone_size: .; j_call: TRBJ2-1; v_call: TRBV3-1; d_call: TRBD1; cdr3_nt: TGTGCCAGCAGCCAAGTAGGGACAGGTGAGCAGTTCTTC; cdr3_aa: CASSQVGTGEQFF
cdr3_length: 11; clone_size: many; j_call: TRBJ2-5; v_call: TRBV5-1; d_call: .; cdr3_nt: TGCGCCAGCAGCGACCAAGAGACCCAGTACTTC; cdr3_aa: CASSDQETQYF
cdr3_length: 15; clone_size: .; j_call: TRBJ2-5; v_call: TRBV4-1; d_call: TRBD2; cdr3_nt: TGCGCCAGCAGCCAAGCGGGAGGGCCGGGGGAGACCCAGTACTTC; cdr3_aa: CASSQAGGPGETQYF
cdr3_length: 13; clone_size: .; j_call: TRBJ1-4; v_call: TRBV15; d_call: .; cdr3_nt: TGTGCCACCAGCAGAGGCACGTATGAAAAACTGTTTTTT; cdr3_aa: CATSRGTYEKLFF
cdr3_length: 13; clone_size: few; j_call: TRBJ2-3; v_call: TRBV3-1; d_call: .; cdr3_nt: TGTGCCAGCAGCCAAGGGCCCGGAGATACGCAGTATTTT; cdr3_aa: CASSQGPGDTQYF
cdr3_length: 15; clone_size: few; j_call: TRBJ2-1; v_call: TRBV6-1; d_call: .; cdr3_nt: TGTGCCAGCAGTGAGGGGCCCTTCTCCTACAATGAGCAGTTCTTC; cdr3_aa: CASSEGPFSYNEQFF
cdr3_length: 16; clone_size: .; j_call: TRBJ2-1; v_call: TRBV5-6; d_call: TRBD2; cdr3_nt: TGTGCCAGCAGCTTAAGTATAGGGACTAATCACAATGAGCAGTTCTTC; cdr3_aa: CASSLSIGTNHNEQFF
cdr3_length: 13; clone_size: .; j_call: TRBJ2-2; v_call: TRBV20-1; d_call: .; cdr3_nt: TGCAGTGCTGGGGGACTTCTAGGCGGGGAGCTGTTTTTT; cdr3_aa: CSAGGLLGGELFF
cdr3_length: 15; clone_size: many; j_call: TRBJ2-3; v_call: TRBV7-2; d_call: TRBD2; cdr3_nt: TGTGCCAGCAGCTTGGGACTAGCTACCGCAGATACGCAGTATTTT; cdr3_aa: CASSLGLATADTQYF
cdr3_length: 12; clone_size: .; j_call: TRBJ2-7; v_call: TRBV2; d_call: .; cdr3_nt: TGTGCCAGCAGTGGAGCGAGGTACGAGCAGTACTTC; cdr3_aa: CASSGARYEQYF